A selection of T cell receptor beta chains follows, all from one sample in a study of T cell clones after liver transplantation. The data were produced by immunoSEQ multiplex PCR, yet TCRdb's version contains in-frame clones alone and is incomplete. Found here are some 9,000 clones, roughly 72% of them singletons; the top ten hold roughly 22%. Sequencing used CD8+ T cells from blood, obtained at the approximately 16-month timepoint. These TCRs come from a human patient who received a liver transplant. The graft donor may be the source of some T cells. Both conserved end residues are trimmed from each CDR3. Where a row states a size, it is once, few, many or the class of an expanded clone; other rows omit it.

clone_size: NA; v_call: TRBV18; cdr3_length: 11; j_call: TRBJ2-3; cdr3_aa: ASLGGHTDTQY
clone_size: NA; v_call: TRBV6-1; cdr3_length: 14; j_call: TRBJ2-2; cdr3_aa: ASSGRLFENTGELF
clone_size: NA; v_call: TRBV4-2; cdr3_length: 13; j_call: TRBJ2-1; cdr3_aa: ASSLVAGPYNEQF
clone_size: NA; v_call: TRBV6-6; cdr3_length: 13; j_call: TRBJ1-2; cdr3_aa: ASSYSTGTAAGYT
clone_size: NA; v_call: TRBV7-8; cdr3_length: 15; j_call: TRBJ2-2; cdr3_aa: ASSPRDRPRDTGELF
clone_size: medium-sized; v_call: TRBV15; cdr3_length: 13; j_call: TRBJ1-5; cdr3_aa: ATSGSDRGRQPQH
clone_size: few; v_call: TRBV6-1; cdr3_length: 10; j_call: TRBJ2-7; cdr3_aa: ATQGDSYEQY
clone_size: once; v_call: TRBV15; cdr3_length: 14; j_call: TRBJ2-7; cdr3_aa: ATSSRTSGLSYEQY
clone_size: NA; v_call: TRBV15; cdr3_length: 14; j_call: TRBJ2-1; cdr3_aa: ATSRKPDNSYNEQF
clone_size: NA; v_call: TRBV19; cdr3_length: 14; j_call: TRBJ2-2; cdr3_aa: ASSGRDRGITGELF
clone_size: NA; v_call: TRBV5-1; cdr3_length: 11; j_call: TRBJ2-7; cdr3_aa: ASNSGGSYEQY
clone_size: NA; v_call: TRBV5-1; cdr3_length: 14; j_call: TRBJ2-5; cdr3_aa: ASSLEGSGRGKTQY
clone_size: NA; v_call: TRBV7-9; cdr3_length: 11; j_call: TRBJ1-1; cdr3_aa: ASSPYRDTEAF
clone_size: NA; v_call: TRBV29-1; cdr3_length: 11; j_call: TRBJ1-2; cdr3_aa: SVNGGENYGYT
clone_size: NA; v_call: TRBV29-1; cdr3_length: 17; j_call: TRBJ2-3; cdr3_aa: SAGMVAGLAGAGGDTQY
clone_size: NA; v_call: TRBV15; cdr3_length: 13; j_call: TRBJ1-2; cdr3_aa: ATSRDRDPEAGYT
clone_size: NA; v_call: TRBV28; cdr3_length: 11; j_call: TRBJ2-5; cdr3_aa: ASSLLQGETQY
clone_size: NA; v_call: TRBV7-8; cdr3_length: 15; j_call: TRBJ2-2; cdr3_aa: ASTHRDRVYSPGELF
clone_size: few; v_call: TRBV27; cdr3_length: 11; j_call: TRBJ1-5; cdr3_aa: ASSPAYNQPQH
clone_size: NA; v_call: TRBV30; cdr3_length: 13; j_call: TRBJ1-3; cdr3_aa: AWRALLGSGNTIY
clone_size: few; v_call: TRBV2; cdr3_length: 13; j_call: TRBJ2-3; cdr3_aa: ASSTSGDETDTQY
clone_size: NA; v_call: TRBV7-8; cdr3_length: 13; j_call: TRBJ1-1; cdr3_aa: ASSPRTRTNTEAF
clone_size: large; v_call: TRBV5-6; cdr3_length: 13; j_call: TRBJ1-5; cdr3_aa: ASSLGGTAHPAQH
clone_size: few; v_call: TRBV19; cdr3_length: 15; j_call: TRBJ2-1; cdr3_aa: ASSSTLRTSTIYEQF
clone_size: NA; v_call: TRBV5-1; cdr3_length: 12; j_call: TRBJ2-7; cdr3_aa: ASTPGAGVREQY
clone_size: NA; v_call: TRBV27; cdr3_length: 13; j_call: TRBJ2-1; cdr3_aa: ASSLLAGGYNEQF
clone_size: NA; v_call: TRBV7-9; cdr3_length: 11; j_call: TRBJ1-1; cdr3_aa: ASSLGTSTEAF
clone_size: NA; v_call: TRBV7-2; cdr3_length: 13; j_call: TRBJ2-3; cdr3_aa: ASTRTSGGADTQY
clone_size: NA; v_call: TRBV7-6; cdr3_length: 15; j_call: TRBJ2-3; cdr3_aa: ASSSGTSGGNTDTQY
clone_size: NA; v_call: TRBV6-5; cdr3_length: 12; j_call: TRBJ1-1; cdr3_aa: ASSYSRVGTEAF
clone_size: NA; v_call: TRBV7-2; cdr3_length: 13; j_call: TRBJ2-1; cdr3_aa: ASSLGVSSYNEQF
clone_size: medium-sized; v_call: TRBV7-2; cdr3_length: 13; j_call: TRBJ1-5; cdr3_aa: ASSSTAGLNQPQH
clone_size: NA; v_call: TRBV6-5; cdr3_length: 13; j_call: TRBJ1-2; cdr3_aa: ASGGQGGSNYGYT
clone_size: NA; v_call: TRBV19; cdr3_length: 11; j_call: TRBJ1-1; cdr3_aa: ASSMGQGNEAF
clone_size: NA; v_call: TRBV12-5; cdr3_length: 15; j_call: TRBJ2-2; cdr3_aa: ASASAGTSGSTGELF
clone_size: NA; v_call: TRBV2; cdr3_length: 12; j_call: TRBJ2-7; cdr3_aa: ASSEHGISYEQY
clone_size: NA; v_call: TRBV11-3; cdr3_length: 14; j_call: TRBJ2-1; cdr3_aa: ASRQGKRRQTNEQF
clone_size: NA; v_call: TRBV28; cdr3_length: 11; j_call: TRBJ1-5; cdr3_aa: ASSPGANQPQH
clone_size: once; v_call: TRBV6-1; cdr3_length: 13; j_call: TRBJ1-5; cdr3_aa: ASSEEEGNHQPQH
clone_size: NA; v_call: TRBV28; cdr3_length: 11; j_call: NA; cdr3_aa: ASSPGGVGEQY
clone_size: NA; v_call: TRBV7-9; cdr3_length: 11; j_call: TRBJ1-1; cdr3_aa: ASSLPGSPEAF
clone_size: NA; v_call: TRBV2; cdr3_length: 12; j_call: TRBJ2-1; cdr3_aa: ASKPQGAIHEQF
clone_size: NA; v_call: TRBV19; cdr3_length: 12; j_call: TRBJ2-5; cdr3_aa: ASSTLGGGETQY
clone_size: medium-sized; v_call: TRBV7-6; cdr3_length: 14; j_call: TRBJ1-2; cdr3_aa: ASSLETGQGVNGYT
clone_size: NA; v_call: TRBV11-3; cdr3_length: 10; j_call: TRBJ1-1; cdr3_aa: ASSLGDTEAF
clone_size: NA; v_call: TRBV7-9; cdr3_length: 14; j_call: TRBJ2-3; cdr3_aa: ASSFQGTGTRNTQY
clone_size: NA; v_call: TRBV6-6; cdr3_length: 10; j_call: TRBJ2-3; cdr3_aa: ASSGDVGTQY